This TCR beta chain was identified in a study of T cell responses to AZD1222 COVID-19 vaccine. Concerning this clone: Its antigen is currently unknown.

Trimming took 6 bases from V and 0 from J, leaving 12 bases between them. CDR1 MRHNA and CDR2 SNTAGT come from the germline V gene. The CDR3 contains 15 residues. Using immunoSEQ multiplex PCR, the repertoire was profiled, and TCRdb retains in-frame clones only, with some absent. The repertoire shows over 130,000 clones; the top ten hold around 2.2%. Overall study findings and caveats: The study found vaccine-associated CD4 TCRs spanning spike, dominant at 160-218 and 743-854. Repertoire collection took place solely once the T cell response had peaked.

The source is an adult in good health. Sequenced input: peripheral blood. J is TRBJ1-5 and V is TRBV6-4, with D uncertain. The CDR3 DNA follows: TGTGCCAGCAGGCCCAGTGGGGATAGCAATCAGCCCCAGCATTTT. It codes for CASRPSGDSNQPQHF.